Listed below are T cell receptor beta chains from one sample, sequenced in a study of long-term antiretroviral therapy in people with HIV. Sequenced by immunoSEQ multiplex PCR; TCRdb stores in-frame clones only, minus some. Among 30,000 to 50,000 clones listed, approximately 85% were seen once. Source: unsorted PBMCs, taken 3.1 years after starting antiretroviral therapy. The receptors were sampled from a woman between 45 and 60 years old with HIV. CDR3s include the opening cysteine and the closing phenylalanine or tryptophan.

TRBV11-2,TRBJ2-7,CASSSSPYEQYF
TRBV25-1,TRBJ2-1,CASSDRDRGLRNEQFF
TRBV5-3,TRBJ2-7,CARRQPGTGFGEQYF
TRBV18,TRBJ2-2,CASSPTTAQIGNGELFF
TRBV25-1,TRBJ2-4,CAKRISHIQYF
TRBV16,TRBJ1-6,CASSQSGNSPLHF
TRBV10-2,TRBJ2-7,CASSEGKTGVRTYEQYF
TRBV19,TRBJ1-1,CASSTHIGAPSMNTEAFF
TRBV29-1,TRBJ2-4,CSVEEGEDIQYF
TRBV7-6,TRBJ1-5,CASSLGDWDQPQHF
TRBV6-1,TRBJ1-1,CASSERGGRPEAFF
TRBV15,TRBJ1-5,CATSTRTGDYSNQPQHF
TRBV30,TRBJ2-7,CAWGGTSYEQYF
TRBV9,TRBJ2-3,CASSTSSTGSDTQYF
TRBV9,TRBJ2-2,CASSVAGGLTGELFF
TRBV5-6,TRBJ2-7,CASSLVAGSYEQYF
TRBV9,TRBJ2-2,CASSVGLANTGELFF
TRBV5-1,TRBJ1-2,CASSLGSGFDYGYTF
TRBV5-1,TRBJ1-1,CASRNAGIPEAFF
TRBV30,TRBJ1-5,CAWNRDISNQPQHF
TRBV18,TRBJ1-3,CASSPVRERSGNTIYF
TRBV29-1,TRBJ2-1,CSVEGGKGDAFF
TRBV5-5,TRBJ2-7,CASSFTPGQETYEQYF